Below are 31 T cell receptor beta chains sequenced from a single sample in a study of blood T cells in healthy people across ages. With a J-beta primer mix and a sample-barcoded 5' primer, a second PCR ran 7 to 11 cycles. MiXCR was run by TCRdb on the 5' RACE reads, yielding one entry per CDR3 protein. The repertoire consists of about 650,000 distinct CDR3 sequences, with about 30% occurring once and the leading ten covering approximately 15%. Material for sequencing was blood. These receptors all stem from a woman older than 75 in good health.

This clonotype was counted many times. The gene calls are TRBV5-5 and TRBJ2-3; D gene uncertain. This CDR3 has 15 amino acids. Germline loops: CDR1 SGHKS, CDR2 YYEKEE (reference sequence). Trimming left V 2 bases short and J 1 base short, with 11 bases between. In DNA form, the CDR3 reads TGTGCCAGCAGCTTAACGCCAGGAGGCACAGATACGCAGTATTTT. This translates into CASSLTPGGTDTQYF.

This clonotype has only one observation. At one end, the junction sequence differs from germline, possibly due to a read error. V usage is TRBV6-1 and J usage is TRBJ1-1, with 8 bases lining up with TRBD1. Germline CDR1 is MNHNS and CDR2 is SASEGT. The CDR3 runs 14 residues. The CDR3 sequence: CASSRDRSVTEVFF. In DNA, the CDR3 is TGTGCCAGCAGTAGGGACAGGTCCGTCACTGAAGTTTTCTTT.

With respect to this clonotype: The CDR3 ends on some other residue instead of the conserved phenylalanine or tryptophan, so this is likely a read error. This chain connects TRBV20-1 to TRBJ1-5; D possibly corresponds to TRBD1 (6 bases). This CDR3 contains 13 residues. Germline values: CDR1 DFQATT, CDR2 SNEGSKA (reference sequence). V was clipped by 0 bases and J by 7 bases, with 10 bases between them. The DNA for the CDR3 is TGCAGTGCTAGAGATCGGGGGGGCCAGCCCCAGCATTCT. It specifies CSARDRGGQPQHS.

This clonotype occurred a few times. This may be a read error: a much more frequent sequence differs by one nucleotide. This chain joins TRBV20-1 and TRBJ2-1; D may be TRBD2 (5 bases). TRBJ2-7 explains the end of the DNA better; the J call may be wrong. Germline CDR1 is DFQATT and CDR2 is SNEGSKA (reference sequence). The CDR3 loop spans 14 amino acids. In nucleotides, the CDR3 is TGCAGTGCTAGAGGGACTTTCTCCTACAATGAGCAGTACTTC. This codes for CSARGTFSYNEQYF.

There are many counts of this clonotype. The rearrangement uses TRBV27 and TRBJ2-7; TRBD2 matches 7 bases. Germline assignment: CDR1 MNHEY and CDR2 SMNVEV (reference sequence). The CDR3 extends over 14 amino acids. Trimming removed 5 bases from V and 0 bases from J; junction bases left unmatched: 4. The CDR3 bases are TGTGCCAGCAGTAGCCGGGACTACTCCTACGAGCAGTACTTC. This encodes CASSSRDYSYEQYF.

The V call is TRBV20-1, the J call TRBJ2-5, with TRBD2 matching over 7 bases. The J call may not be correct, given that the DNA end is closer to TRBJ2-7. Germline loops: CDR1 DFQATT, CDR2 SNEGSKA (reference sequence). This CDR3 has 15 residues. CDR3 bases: TGCAGTGCTAGAGTGATCCTGCTAGCGGCCTACGAGCAGTACTTC. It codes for CSARVILLAAYEQYF.

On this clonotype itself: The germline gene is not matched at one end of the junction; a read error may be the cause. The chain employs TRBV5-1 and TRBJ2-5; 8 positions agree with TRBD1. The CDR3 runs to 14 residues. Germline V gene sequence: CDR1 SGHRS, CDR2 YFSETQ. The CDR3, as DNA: TGCGCCAGCAGCTGGCTGGACAGGGAAGAGACCCGGTACTTC. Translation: CASSWLDREETRYF.

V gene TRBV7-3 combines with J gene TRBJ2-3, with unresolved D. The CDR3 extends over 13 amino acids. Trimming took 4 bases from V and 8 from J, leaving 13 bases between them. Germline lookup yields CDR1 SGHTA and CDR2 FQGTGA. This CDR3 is CASSSQDASTQYF. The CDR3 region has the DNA TGTGCCAGCAGCTCCCAGGACGCAAGTACGCAGTATTTT.

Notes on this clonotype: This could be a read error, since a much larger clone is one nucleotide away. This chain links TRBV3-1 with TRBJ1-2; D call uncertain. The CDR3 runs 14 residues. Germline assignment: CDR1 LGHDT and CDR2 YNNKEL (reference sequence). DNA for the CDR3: TGTACCAGCAGCCAAATGACCGAAAACTATGGCTACACCTTC. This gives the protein CTSSQMTENYGYTF.

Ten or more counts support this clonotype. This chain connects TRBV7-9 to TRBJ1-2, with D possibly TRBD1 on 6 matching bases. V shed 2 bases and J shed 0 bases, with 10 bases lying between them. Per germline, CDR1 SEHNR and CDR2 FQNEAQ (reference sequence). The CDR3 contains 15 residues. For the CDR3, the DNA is TGTGCCAGCAGCTTATCAGGGGCGGCTAACTATGGCTACACCTTC. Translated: CASSLSGAANYGYTF.

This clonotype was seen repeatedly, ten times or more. The CDR3 nucleotides read TGTGCCAGCAGTCCACAGGGGGCGAATTACTACGAGCAGTACTTC. It translates to CASSPQGANYYEQYF. V gene TRBV4-2 combines with J gene TRBJ2-7; 9 positions agree with TRBD1. Trimming cost V 6 bases and J 3 bases; bases outside gene matches: 9. CDR3 size: 15 residues. CDR1 is LGHNA, CDR2 YNFKEQ, per germline.

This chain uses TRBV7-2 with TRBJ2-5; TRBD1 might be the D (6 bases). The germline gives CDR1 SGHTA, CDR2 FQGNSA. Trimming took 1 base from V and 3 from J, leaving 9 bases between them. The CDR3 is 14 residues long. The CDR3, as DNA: TGTGCCAGCAGCTTAGATTACAGGGAAGAGACCCAGTACTTC. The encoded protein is CASSLDYREETQYF.

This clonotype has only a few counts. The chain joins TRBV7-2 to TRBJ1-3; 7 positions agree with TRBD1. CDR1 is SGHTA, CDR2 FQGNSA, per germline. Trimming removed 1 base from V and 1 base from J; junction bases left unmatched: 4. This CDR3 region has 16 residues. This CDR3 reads CASSLGGTASGNTIYF. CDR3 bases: TGTGCCAGCAGCTTAGGCGGGACAGCGTCTGGAAACACCATATATTTT.

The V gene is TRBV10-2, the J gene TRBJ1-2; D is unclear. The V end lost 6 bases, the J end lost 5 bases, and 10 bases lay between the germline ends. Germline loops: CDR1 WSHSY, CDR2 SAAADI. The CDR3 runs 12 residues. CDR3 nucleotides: TGCGCCAGCAGGCCGGTTGGGTATGGCTACACCTTC. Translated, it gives CASRPVGYGYTF.

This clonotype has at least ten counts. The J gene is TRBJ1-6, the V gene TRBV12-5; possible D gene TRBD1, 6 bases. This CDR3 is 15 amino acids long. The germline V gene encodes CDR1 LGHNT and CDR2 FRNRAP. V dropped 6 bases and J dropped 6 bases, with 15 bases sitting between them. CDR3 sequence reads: CASGTDSSANSPLHF. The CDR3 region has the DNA TGTGCTAGTGGAACGGACAGTTCCGCTAATTCACCCCTCCACTTT.

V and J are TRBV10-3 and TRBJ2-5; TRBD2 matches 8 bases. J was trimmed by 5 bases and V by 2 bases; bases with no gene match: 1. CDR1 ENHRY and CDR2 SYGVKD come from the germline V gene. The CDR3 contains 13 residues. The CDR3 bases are TGTGCCATCAGTGAGAGGACTAGCGAGACCCAGTACTTC. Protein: CAISERTSETQYF.

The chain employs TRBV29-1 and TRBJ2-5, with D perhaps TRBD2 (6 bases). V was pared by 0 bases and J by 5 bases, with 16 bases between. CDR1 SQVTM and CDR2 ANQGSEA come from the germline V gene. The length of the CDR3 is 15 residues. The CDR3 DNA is TGCAGCGTTGAAGATTTGACAGCGCTAGCGGAGACCCAGTACTTC. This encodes CSVEDLTALAETQYF. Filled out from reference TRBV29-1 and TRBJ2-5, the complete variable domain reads SAVISQKPSRDICQRGTSLTIQCQVDSQVTMMFWYRQQPGQSLTLIATANQGSEATYESGFVIDKFPISRPNLTFSTLTVSNMSPEDSSIYLCSVEDLTALAETQYFGPGTRLLVL.

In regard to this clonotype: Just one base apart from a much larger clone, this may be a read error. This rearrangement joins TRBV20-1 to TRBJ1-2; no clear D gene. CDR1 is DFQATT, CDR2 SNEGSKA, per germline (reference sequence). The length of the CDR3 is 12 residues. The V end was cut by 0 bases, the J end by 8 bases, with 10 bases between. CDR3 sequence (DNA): TGCAGTGCTAGAGAAGGGCGTGGAGGCTACACCTTC. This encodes CSAREGRGGYTF.

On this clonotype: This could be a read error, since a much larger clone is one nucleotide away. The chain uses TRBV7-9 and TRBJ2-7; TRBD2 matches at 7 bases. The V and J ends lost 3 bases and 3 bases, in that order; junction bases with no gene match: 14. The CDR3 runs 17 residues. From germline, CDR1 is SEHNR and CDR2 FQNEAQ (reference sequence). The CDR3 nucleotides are TGTGCCAGCAGCTTGGGGGGGGTGACCGGAGTGGACTACGAGCAGTACTTC. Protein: CASSLGGVTGVDYEQYF.

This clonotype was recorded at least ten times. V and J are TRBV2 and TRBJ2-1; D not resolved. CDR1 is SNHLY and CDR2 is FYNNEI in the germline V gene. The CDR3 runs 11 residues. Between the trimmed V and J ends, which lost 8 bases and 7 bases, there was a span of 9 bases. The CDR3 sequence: CASLLGNEQFF. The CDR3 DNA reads TGTGCCAGCCTACTCGGGAATGAGCAGTTCTTC. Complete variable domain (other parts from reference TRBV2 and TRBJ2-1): EPEVTQTPSHQVTQMGQEVILRCVPISNHLYFYWYRQILGQKVEFLVSFYNNEISEKSEIFDDQFSVERPDGSNFTLKIRSTKLEDSAMYFCASLLGNEQFFGPGTRLTVL.

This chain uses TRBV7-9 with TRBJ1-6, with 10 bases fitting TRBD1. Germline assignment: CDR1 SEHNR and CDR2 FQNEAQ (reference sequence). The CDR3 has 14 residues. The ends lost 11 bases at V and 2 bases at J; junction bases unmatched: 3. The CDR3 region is CAGTGVTYNSPLHF. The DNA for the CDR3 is TGTGCCGGGACAGGGGTCACCTATAATTCACCCCTCCACTTT.

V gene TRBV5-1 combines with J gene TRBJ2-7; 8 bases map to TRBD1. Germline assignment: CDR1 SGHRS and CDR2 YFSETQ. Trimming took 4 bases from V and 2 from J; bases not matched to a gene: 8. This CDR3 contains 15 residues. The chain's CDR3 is CASSPGTGHTYEQYF. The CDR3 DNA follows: TGCGCCAGCAGCCCGGGGACAGGTCATACCTACGAGCAGTACTTC.

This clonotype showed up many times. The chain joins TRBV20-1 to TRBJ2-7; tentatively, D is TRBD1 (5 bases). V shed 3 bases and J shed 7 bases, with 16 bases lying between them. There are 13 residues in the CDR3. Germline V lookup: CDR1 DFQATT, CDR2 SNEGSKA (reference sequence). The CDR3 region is CSASLGIPGEQYF. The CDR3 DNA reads TGCAGTGCTAGCCTGGGGATTCCAGGGGAGCAGTACTTC.

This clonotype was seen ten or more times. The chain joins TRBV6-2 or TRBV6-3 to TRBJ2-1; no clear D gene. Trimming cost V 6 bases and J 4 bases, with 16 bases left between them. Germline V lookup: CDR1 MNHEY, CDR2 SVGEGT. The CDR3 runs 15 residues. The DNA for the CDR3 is TGTGCCAGCAGCTACCCCAAAGGGCATTACAATGAGCAGTTCTTC. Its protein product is CASSYPKGHYNEQFF.

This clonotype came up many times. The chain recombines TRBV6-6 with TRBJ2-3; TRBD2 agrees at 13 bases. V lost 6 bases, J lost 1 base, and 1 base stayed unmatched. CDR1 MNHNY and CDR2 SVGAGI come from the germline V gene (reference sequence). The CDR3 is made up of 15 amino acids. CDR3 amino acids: CASRGTSGGTDTQYF. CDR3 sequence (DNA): TGTGCCAGCAGAGGGACTAGCGGGGGCACAGATACGCAGTATTTT.

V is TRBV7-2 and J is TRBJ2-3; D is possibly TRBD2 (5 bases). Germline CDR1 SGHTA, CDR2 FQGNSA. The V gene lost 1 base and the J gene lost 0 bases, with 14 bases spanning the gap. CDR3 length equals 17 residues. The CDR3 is CASSLERLVTSTDTQYF. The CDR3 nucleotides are TGTGCCAGCAGCTTAGAGCGGCTAGTCACTAGCACAGATACGCAGTATTTT.

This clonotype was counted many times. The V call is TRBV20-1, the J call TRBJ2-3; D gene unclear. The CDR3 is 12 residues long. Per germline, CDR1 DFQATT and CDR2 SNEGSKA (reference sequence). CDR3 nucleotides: TGCAGCTCACCTGGGCTGAAAGATACGCAGTATTTT. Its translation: CSSPGLKDTQYF.

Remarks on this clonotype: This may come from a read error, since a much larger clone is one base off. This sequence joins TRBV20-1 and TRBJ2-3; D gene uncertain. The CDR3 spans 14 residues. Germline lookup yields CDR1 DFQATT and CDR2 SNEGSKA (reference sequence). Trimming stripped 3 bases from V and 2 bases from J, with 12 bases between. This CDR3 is CSASRLMPTDTQYF. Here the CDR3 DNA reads TGCAGTGCTAGCAGACTCATGCCCACAGATACGCAGTATTTT.

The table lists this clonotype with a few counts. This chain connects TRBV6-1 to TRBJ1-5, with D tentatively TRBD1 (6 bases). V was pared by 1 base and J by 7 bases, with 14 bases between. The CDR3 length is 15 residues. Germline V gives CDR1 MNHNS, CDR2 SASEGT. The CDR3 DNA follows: TGTGCCAGCAGTGAAGGGCTGGGGGCGGGACAGCCCCAGCATTTT. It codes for CASSEGLGAGQPQHF.

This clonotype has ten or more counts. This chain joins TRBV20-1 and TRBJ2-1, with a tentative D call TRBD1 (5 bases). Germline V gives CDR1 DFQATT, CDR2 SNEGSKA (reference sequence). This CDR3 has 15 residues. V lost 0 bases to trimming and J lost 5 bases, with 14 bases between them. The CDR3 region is CSARDSRTPNNEQFF. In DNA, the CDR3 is TGCAGTGCTAGAGATAGTCGGACACCGAACAATGAGCAGTTCTTC.

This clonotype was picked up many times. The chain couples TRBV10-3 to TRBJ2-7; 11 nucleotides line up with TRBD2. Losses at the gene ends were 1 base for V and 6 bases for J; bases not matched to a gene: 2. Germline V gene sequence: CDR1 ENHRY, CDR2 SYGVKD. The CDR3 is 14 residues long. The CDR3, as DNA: TGTGCCATCAGTGAGTTAGCGGGGGGGCTCGAGCAGTACTTC. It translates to CAISELAGGLEQYF.